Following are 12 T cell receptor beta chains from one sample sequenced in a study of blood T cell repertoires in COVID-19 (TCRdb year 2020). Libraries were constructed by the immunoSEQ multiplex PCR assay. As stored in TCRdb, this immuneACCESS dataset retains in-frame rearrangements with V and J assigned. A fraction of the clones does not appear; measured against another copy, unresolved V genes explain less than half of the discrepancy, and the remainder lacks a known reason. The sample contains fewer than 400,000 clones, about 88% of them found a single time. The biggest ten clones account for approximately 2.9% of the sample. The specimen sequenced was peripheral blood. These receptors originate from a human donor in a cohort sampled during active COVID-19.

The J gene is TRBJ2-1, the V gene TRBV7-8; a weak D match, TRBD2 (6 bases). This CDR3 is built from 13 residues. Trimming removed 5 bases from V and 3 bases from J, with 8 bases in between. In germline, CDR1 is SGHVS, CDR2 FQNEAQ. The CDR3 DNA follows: TGTGCCAGCAGCACCGGGAGCTACAATGAGCAGTTCTTC. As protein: CASSTGSYNEQFF.

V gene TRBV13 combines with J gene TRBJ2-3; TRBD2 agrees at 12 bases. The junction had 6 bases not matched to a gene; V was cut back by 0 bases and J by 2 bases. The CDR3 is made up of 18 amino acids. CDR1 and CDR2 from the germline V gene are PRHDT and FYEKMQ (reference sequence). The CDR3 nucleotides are TGTGCCAGCAGCTTAGGCCATCTAGCGGGGGGGATCACAGATACGCAGTATTTT. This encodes CASSLGHLAGGITDTQYF.

The CDR3 coding sequence is TGTGCCAGCAGCTTGGCCAGGCACGGCAATCAGCCCCAGCATTTT. Translating gives CASSLARHGNQPQHF. The rearrangement uses TRBV5-4 and TRBJ1-5, with D unresolved. Trimming took off 0 bases at V and 2 bases at J, with 9 bases between the two ends. The CDR3 is 15 amino acids. The germline gives CDR1 SGHNT, CDR2 YYREEE (reference sequence).

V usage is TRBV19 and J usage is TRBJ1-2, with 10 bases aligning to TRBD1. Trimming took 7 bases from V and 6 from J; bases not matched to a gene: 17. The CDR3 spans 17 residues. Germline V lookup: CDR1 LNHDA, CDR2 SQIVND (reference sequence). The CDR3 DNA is TGTGCCAGTAACAGCCGGGACAGGGGTTTTGGTGAGAATGGCTACACCTTC. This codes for CASNSRDRGFGENGYTF.

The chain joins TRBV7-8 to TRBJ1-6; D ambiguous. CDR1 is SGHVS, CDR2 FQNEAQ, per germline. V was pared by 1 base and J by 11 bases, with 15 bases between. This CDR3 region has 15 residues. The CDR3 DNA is TGTGCCAGCAGCTTAGTGGGAACCGGGAGGGCACCCCTCCACTTT. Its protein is CASSLVGTGRAPLHF.

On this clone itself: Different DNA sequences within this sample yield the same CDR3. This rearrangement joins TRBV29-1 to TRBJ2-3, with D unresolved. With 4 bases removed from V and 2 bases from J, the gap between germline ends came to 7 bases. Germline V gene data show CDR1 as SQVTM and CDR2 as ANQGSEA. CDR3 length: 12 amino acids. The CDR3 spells CSVAGFTDTQYF. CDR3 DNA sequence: TGCAGCGTTGCGGGTTTCACAGATACGCAGTATTTT.

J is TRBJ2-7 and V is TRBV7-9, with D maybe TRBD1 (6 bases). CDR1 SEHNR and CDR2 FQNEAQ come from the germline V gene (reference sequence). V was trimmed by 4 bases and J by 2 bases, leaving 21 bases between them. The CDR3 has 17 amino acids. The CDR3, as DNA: TGTGCCAGCAGCTCTACCCGTAGCTTGGACAGAGCCTACGAGCAGTACTTC. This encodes CASSSTRSLDRAYEQYF.

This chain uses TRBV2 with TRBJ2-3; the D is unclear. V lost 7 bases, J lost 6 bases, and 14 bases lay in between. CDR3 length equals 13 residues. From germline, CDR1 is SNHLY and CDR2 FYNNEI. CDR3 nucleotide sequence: TGTGCCAGCAATCAGGTCCTCAGGGATACGCAGTATTTT. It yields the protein CASNQVLRDTQYF.

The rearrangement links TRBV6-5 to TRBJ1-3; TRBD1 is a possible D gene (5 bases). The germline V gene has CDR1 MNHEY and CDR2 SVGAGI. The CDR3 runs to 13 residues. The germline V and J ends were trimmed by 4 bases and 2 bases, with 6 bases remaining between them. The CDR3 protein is CASSWGAGNTIYF. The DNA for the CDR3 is TGTGCCAGCAGTTGGGGGGCTGGAAACACCATATATTTT.

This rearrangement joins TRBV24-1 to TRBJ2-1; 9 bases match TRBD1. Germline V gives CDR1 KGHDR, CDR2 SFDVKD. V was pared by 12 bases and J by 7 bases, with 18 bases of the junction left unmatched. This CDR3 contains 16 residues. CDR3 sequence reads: CALFVRTGAPENEQFF. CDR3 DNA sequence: TGTGCCCTATTTGTTAGGACAGGGGCCCCGGAGAATGAGCAGTTCTTC.

CDR3 protein: CASSRGGQGNEQFF. The CDR3 DNA is TGTGCCAGCTCACGAGGGGGACAGGGCAATGAGCAGTTCTTC. The chain employs TRBV18 and TRBJ2-1, with TRBD1 matching 9 bases. Per the germline V gene, CDR1 is KGHSH and CDR2 is LQKENI. J lost 6 bases, V lost 4 bases, and 4 bases had no gene match. This CDR3 region has 14 residues.

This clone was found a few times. The CDR3 DNA sequence: TGTGCCAGCACCCAGAATAGGGGCGGGGAGCTGTTTTTT. Amino acid sequence: CASTQNRGGELFF. The chain carries TRBV6-5 and TRBJ2-2; possible D gene TRBD1, 5 bases. V was cut by 7 bases and J by 7 bases, with 13 bases left in between. Germline assignment: CDR1 MNHEY and CDR2 SVGAGI. The CDR3 extends over 13 amino acids.